This TCR beta chain appears in the sequencing data of a study of low-dose radiotherapy and immunotherapy resistance in tumors. This clonotype was seen many times. cDNA synthesis used a TRAV/TRBV-specific primer set for both chains. TCR amplification involved around 22 PCR cycles with a constant-region primer and V-primer adapter. TCRdb re-called the reads through MiXCR, storing one row per CDR3 protein. The repertoire holds about 82,000 distinct CDR3 sequences, with under 20% as singletons. Trimming stripped 3 bases from V and 3 bases from J, with 7 bases between. The CDR3 runs to 12 residues. Germline-derived CDR1 and CDR2 are SQVTM and ANQGSEA. The time point was: before trial treatment. Patients qualified if they had advanced solid tumors that lacked tumor-infiltrating lymphocytes.

V usage is TRBV29-1 and J usage is TRBJ2-3; tentatively, D is TRBD1 (6 bases). The TCR sequence derives from a male donor with prostate cancer. Specimen: PBMCs, collected before treatment. The CDR3 DNA follows: TGCAGCGTTGACGGGACAACAGATACGCAGTATTTT. This codes for CSVDGTTDTQYF.